This T cell receptor (beta chain) emerged from a study of blood T cells in healthy people across ages. This CDR3 has 15 residues. From germline, CDR1 is MNHEY and CDR2 SVGEGT. Healthy individuals of Caucasian origin from Russia, aged about 6 to 90, served as donors. As for this clonotype: Its antigen is undetermined. The junction departs from the called germline gene at one end, perhaps through a read error.

Study-level points and caveats: No one knew whether donors had CMV, which possibly confounded expanded clonotype changes. Diversity estimated from one million T cells was considered an underestimate.

A second PCR of 7 to 11 cycles used a sample-barcoded 5' primer and a J-beta primer mix. The template-switch adaptor was a 5' adaptor with 12 random nucleotides. It tagged each cDNA molecule. TCRdb reprocessed the 5' RACE reads via MiXCR and lists one record per CDR3 protein. The repertoire holds over 1,500,000 distinct CDR3 sequences, with 39% as singletons. Sequenced: blood. The origin of this receptor is a human donor in good health. This chain joins TRBV6-2 or TRBV6-3 and TRBJ2-1; a possible D gene is TRBD2 (6 bases). CDR3 DNA: TGTGCCACCAGTGGCGGGGCCTTCCTTTGGAATGAGCAGTTCTTC. This translates into CATSGGAFLWNEQFF.